The 10 T cell receptor beta chains below were found in one sample sequenced in a study of cytomegalovirus exposure and HLA in healthy donors. The PCR had 60 Vbeta and 13 Jbeta primers. Some clones are missing from TCRdb's copy, which holds only in-frame ones; the method was immunoSEQ multiplex PCR. This sample's clone table lists 130,000 or so clones. Sequencing was carried out using PBMCs. The receptors shown here come from a middle-aged woman in good health and CMV-seronegative.

The chain employs TRBV5-1 and TRBJ2-1, with 13 positions matching TRBD2. CDR1 and CDR2 (germline): SGHRS, YFSETQ. V lost 3 bases, J lost 6 bases, and 3 bases stayed unmatched. The CDR3 totals 15 residues. CDR3 sequence (DNA): TGCGCCAGCAGCTGGACTAGCGGGGGACTCAATGAGCAGTTCTTC. Translation: CASSWTSGGLNEQFF.

The chain joins TRBV4-1 to TRBJ1-1; D is possibly TRBD1 (5 bases). The CDR3 extends over 15 amino acids. CDR1 is MGHRA and CDR2 is YSYEKL in the germline V gene. Trimming took 0 bases from V and 4 from J, leaving 12 bases between them. The CDR3 coding sequence is TGCGCCAGCAGCCAAGAGGGGCGCGGGGGCACTGAAGCTTTCTTT. Its translation is CASSQEGRGGTEAFF.

The rearrangement joins TRBV2 to TRBJ2-3; D is unclear. This CDR3 has 14 residues. The germline V gene encodes CDR1 SNHLY and CDR2 FYNNEI. V lost 7 bases, J lost 3 bases, and 14 bases lay in between. The CDR3 bases are TGTGCCAGCACAGCCAGCGCTAGGACAGATACGCAGTATTTT. Protein: CASTASARTDTQYF. The variable domain in full, completed from reference TRBV2 and TRBJ2-3, reads EPEVTQTPSHQVTQMGQEVILRCVPISNHLYFYWYRQILGQKVEFLVSFYNNEISEKSEIFDDQFSVERPDGSNFTLKIRSTKLEDSAMYFCASTASARTDTQYFGPGTRLTVL.

The CDR3 here is CASSPNQGMGEETQYF. The CDR3 DNA sequence: TGTGCCAGCTCACCAAATCAGGGGATGGGGGAAGAGACCCAGTACTTC. V usage is TRBV18 and J usage is TRBJ2-5, with a possible D match to TRBD1 (6 bases). V lost 2 bases, J lost 3 bases, and 16 bases lay in between. Germline CDR1 and CDR2: KGHSH and LQKENI. The CDR3 contains 16 residues.

This chain uses TRBV5-8 with TRBJ1-5; 7 bases match TRBD1. Losses at the gene ends were 4 bases for V and 5 bases for J; bases not matched to a gene: 9. The CDR3 is 15 residues long. Germline CDR1 reads SGHTS; CDR2 reads YDEGEE. As DNA, the CDR3 is TGTGCCAGCAGCGTAAACCGGGACAGCTATCAGCCCCAGCATTTT. Translation: CASSVNRDSYQPQHF.

V gene TRBV4-2 combines with J gene TRBJ2-2; D uncertain. V lost 4 bases and J lost 5, with 11 bases in between. Germline V lookup: CDR1 LGHNA, CDR2 YNFKEQ. The length of the CDR3 is 14 residues. The CDR3 region is CASSRAGETGELFF. In DNA form, the CDR3 reads TGTGCCAGCAGCCGAGCAGGCGAGACCGGGGAGCTGTTTTTT.

The V and J genes are TRBV10-3 and TRBJ2-1, with a weak D call TRBD1 (5 bases). Trimming removed 3 bases from V and 4 bases from J, with 10 bases in between. The germline V gene has CDR1 ENHRY and CDR2 SYGVKD. The CDR3 consists of 14 residues. The CDR3 here is CAISEGVGYNEQFF. The CDR3 nucleotides read TGTGCCATCAGTGAAGGGGTCGGGTACAATGAGCAGTTCTTC.

The chain couples TRBV6-6 to TRBJ2-2; D not certain. Germline CDR1 is MNHNY and CDR2 is SVGAGI (reference sequence). Trimming took 4 bases from V and 7 from J, leaving 7 bases between them. This CDR3 spans 12 amino acids. CDR3 in DNA: TGTGCCAGCAGTTTTGTTATCGGGGAGCTGTTTTTT. It translates to CASSFVIGELFF.

The rearrangement uses TRBV18 and TRBJ2-3, with D unresolved. The CDR3 has 13 amino acids. Trimming pared 3 bases from V and 9 bases from J, leaving 13 bases between. Germline values: CDR1 KGHSH, CDR2 LQKENI. CDR3 sequence (DNA): TGTGCCAGCTCACCTGCTCTGAGTGAGACGCAGTATTTT. As protein: CASSPALSETQYF.

The chain employs TRBV6-1 and TRBJ1-4; TRBD1 matches at 12 bases. V lost 6 bases to trimming and J lost 7 bases; unmatched junction nucleotides: 3. This CDR3 is built from 14 residues. Germline CDR1 reads MNHNS; CDR2 reads SASEGT. CDR3: CASRRDRGLEKLFF. The CDR3 DNA reads as TGTGCCAGCAGAAGGGACAGGGGGCTTGAAAAACTGTTTTTT.